The T cell receptor (beta chain) described here comes from a study of kidney transplant recipient with SARS-CoV-2 infection. Germline CDR1 and CDR2: MNHEY and SVGAGI. V was clipped by 7 bases and J by 6 bases; unmatched bases: 9. The CDR3 spans 14 residues. TCRdb re-derived calls from the reads in MiXCR, one entry per CDR3 protein. Of approximately 240,000 distinct CDR3 sequences in the sample, 29% were seen once. This clonotype was counted ten times or more. V usage is TRBV6-5 and J usage is TRBJ2-7, with 10 bases that match TRBD1. This sample comprised a blood sample, obtained at baseline and between days 110 and 120 from a kidney transplant recipient. This clonotype originated in a male patient in his thirties who had COVID-19 and was a kidney transplant recipient. Some T cells may have originated in the graft donor. The CDR3 region is CASTVPDRGGEQYF. In DNA form, the CDR3 reads TGTGCCAGCACCGTACCGGACAGGGGGGGCGAGCAGTACTTC.